This T cell receptor (beta chain) was profiled in a study of T cells after yellow fever vaccination. Whole-study results and caveats: Post-booster repertoires contained most primary-vaccination clones again (about 95% CD4, 85% to 90% CD8).

MiXCR, applied by TCRdb to the 5' RACE reads, yields one record per CDR3 protein. Among 100,000 to 150,000 distinct CDR3 sequences listed, around 7.7% were seen once. The germline CDR1 and CDR2 sequences are SGHTA and FQGTGA. The CDR3 consists of 14 residues. The V and J ends lost 2 bases and 9 bases, in that order; junction bases with no gene match: 5. Notes on this clonotype: Its cognate antigen is unknown.

V is TRBV7-3 and J is TRBJ2-1; 9 nucleotides line up with TRBD2. The specimen comprised CD4+ T cells sorted from PBMCs, sampled 9 to 11 days after the first yellow fever vaccination. This sequence originates from a man in his late teens or twenties who received the YFV17D yellow fever vaccine. CDR3 sequence (DNA): TGTGCCAGCAGCTTAGGTTCTAGCGGGGTTGAGCAGTTCTTC. This gives the protein CASSLGSSGVEQFF. Drawing the rest from reference TRBV7-3 and TRBJ2-1, the complete variable domain is GAGVSQTPSNKVTEKGKYVELRCDPISGHTALYWYRQSLGQGPEFLIYFQGTGAADDSGLPNDRFFAVRPEGSVSTLKIQRTERGDSAVYLCASSLGSSGVEQFFGPGTRLTVL.